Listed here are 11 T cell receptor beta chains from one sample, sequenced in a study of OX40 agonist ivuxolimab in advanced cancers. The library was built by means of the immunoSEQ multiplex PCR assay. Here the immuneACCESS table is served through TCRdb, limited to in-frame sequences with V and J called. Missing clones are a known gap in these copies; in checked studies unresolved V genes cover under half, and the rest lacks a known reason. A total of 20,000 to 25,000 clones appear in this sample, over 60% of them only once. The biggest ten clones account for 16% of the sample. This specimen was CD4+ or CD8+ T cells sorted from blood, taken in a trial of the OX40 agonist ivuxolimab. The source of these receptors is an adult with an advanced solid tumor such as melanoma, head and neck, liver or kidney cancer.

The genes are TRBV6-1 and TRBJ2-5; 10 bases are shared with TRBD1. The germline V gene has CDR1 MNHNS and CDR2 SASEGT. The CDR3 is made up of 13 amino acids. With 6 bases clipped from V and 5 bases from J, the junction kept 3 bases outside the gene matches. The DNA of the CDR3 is TGTGCCAGCAGGACAGGGGGCAGTGAGACCCAGTACTTC. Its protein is CASRTGGSETQYF.

As DNA, the CDR3 is TGTGCCAGCAGCCGTGGCGGGAGTTACGAGCAGTACTTC. Its protein is CASSRGGSYEQYF. The chain joins TRBV27 to TRBJ2-7, with TRBD2 identical over 7 bases. The length of the CDR3 is 13 residues. After removal of 6 bases from V and 4 bases from J, the junction contained 6 bases not matched to a gene. Germline V gene sequence: CDR1 MNHEY, CDR2 SMNVEV (reference sequence).

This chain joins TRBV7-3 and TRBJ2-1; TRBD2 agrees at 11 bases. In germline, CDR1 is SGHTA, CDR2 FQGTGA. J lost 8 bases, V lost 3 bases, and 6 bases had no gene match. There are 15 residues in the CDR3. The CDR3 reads CASSFTSGSFDEQFF. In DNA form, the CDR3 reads TGTGCCAGCAGCTTCACTAGCGGGAGTTTCGATGAGCAGTTCTTC.

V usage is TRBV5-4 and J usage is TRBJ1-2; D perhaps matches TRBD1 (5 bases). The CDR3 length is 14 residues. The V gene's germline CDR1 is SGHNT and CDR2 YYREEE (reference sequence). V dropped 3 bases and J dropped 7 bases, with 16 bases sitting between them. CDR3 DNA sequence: TGTGCCAGCAGCTCGTTCAGGGATGTCGCTGGCTACACCTTC. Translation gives CASSSFRDVAGYTF.

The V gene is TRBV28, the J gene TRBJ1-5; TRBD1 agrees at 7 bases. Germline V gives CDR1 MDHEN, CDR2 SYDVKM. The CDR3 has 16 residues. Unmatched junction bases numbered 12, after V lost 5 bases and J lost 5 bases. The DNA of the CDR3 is TGTGCCAGCAGTCCATCCCGACAGGGTCGGGATCAGCCCCAGCATTTT. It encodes CASSPSRQGRDQPQHF.

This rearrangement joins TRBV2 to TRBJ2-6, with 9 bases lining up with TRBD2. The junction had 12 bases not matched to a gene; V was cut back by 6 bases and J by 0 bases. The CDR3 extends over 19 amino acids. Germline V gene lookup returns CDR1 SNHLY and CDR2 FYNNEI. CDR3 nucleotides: TGTGCCAGCAGCCCCTCCGGAGCGGGGGGACTCTCTGGGGCCAACGTCCTGACTTTC. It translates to CASSPSGAGGLSGANVLTF. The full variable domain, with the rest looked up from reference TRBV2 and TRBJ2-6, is EPEVTQTPSHQVTQMGQEVILRCVPISNHLYFYWYRQILGQKVEFLVSFYNNEISEKSEIFDDQFSVERPDGSNFTLKIRSTKLEDSAMYFCASSPSGAGGLSGANVLTFGAGSRLTVL.

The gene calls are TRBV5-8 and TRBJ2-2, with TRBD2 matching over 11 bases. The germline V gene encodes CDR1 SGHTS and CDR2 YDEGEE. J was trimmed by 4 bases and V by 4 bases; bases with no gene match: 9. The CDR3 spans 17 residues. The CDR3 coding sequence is TGTGCCAGCAGCGGGGGCTCACTAGCGGGAGTCACCGGGGAGCTGTTTTTT. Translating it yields CASSGGSLAGVTGELFF. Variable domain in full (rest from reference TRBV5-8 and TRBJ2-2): EAGVTQSPTHLIKTRGQQATLRCSPISGHTSVYWYQQALGLGLQFLLWYDEGEERNRGNFPPRFSGRQFPNYSSELNVNALELEDSALYLCASSGGSLAGVTGELFFGEGSRLTVL.

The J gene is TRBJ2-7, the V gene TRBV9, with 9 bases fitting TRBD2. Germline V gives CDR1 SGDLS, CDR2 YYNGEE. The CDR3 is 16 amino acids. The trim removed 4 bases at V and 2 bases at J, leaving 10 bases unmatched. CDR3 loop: CASSPEAGGMPYEQYF. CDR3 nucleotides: TGTGCCAGCAGCCCCGAAGCGGGGGGTATGCCCTACGAGCAGTACTTC.

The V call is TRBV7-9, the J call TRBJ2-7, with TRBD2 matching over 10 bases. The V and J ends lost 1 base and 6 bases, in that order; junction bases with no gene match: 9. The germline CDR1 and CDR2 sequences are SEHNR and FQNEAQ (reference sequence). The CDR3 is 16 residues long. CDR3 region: CASSLGPSGRVSEQYF. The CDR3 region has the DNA TGTGCCAGCAGCTTAGGTCCTAGCGGGAGAGTGAGCGAGCAGTACTTC.

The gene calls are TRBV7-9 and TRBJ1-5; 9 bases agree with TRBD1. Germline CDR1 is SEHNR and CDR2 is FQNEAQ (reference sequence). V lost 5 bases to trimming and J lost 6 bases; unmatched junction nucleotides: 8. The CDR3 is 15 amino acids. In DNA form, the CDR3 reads TGTGCCAGCAGCCATGACAGGGGGGTTTTTCAGCCCCAGCATTTT. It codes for CASSHDRGVFQPQHF.

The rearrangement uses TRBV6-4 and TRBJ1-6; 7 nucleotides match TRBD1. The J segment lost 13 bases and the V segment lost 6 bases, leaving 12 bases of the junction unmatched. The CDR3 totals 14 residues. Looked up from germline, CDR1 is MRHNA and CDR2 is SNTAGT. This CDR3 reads CASSNGTDFAPLHF. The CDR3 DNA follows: TGTGCCAGCAGCAATGGGACAGACTTCGCTCCCCTCCACTTT.